What follows are 7 T cell receptor beta chains derived from one specimen sequenced in a study of shared clonotypes between healthy human individuals. Method: immunoSEQ multiplex PCR; TCRdb's copy keeps in-frame clones and lacks some. The sample lists 450,000 to 600,000 clones; about four fifths were seen once. Sequencing was done on a sample of PBMCs. Source of these receptors: a woman in her thirties or forties in good health. Some clones in this sample may be carry-over from other donors' samples.

V usage is TRBV7-9 and J usage is TRBJ1-2, with a tentative D call TRBD1 (5 bases). The CDR3 has 15 amino acids. Germline V gene lookup returns CDR1 SEHNR and CDR2 FQNEAQ (reference sequence). Trimming left V 3 bases short and J 5 bases short, with 16 bases between. DNA of the CDR3: TGTGCCAGCAGCTTCGTAGCGGGGGGTGTATATGGCTACACCTTC. Its translation is CASSFVAGGVYGYTF.

The chain recombines TRBV19 with TRBJ2-7, with 8 nucleotides matching TRBD1. With 6 bases clipped from V and 2 bases from J, the junction kept 18 bases outside the gene matches. Per the germline V gene, CDR1 is LNHDA and CDR2 is SQIVND (reference sequence). This CDR3 has 18 residues. The CDR3 reads CASSTRGQGAFPTYEQYF. The CDR3 DNA sequence: TGTGCCAGTAGCACCCGAGGGCAGGGGGCTTTCCCGACCTACGAGCAGTACTTC.

The chain links TRBV6-4 to TRBJ1-5; tentative D call: TRBD1 (5 bases). This CDR3 spans 16 amino acids. Germline loops: CDR1 MRHNA, CDR2 SNTAGT. The ends were cut back, 3 bases at V and 5 bases at J, with 17 bases in the middle. CDR3 in DNA: TGTGCCAGCAGTGAAATGGGTAGGGGCCTAGATCAGCCCCAGCATTTT. Its translation is CASSEMGRGLDQPQHF.

Written as DNA, the CDR3 is TGTGCCAGCAGCCAAGAAGGAGATGTATCCTACGAGCAGTACTTC. Protein sequence: CASSQEGDVSYEQYF. The chain links TRBV7-9 to TRBJ2-5; D not certain. The assigned J gene may be wrong: the sequence end matches TRBJ2-7 better. The CDR3 runs 15 residues. CDR1 SEHNR and CDR2 FQNEAQ come from the germline V gene (reference sequence).

The chain is built from TRBV2 and TRBJ1-5; no reliable D call. This CDR3 is 14 amino acids long. V lost 5 bases, J lost 5 bases, and 13 bases lay in between. Looked up from germline, CDR1 is SNHLY and CDR2 is FYNNEI. The CDR3 spells CASSLMPGDQPQHF. CDR3 nucleotide sequence: TGTGCCAGCAGTCTCATGCCTGGGGATCAGCCCCAGCATTTT. Filled out from reference TRBV2 and TRBJ1-5, the complete variable domain reads EPEVTQTPSHQVTQMGQEVILRCVPISNHLYFYWYRQILGQKVEFLVSFYNNEISEKSEIFDDQFSVERPDGSNFTLKIRSTKLEDSAMYFCASSLMPGDQPQHFGDGTRLSIL.

V gene TRBV27 combines with J gene TRBJ2-1; D ambiguous. From germline, CDR1 is MNHEY and CDR2 SMNVEV (reference sequence). This CDR3 contains 14 residues. The germline V and J ends were trimmed by 8 bases and 3 bases, with 14 bases remaining between them. In nucleotides, the CDR3 is TGTGCCAGCGGGCGGTCAAACAACTACAATGAGCAGTTCTTC. It is translated as CASGRSNNYNEQFF.

The gene calls are TRBV11-2 and TRBJ2-3; D is unclear. V was shortened by 1 base and J by 1 base, with 6 bases between the two germline ends. Looked up from germline, CDR1 is SGHAT and CDR2 is FQNNGV. The CDR3 has 14 amino acids. The CDR3 region is CASSLVSGTDTQYF. For the CDR3, the DNA is TGTGCCAGCAGCTTAGTATCTGGCACAGATACGCAGTATTTT.